Listed here are 8 T cell receptor beta chains from one sample, sequenced in a study of blood T cell repertoires in COVID-19. Assay used: immunoSEQ multiplex PCR; TCRdb lists only in-frame clones, some missing. The repertoire consists of some 200,000 clones, with 75% to 85% occurring once and the leading ten covering around 1.3%. The sequencing input was peripheral blood. Every receptor here comes from a woman aged 30 to 39 with COVID-19, enrolled during active disease.

This clone was observed a handful of times. The same CDR3 is also encoded by other DNA sequences in this sample. This sequence joins TRBV18 and TRBJ2-5; possibly TRBD1 for D (6 bases). Trimming removed 2 bases at V and 4 bases at J, with 8 bases between. This CDR3 spans 13 amino acids. The germline V gene encodes CDR1 KGHSH and CDR2 LQKENI. The CDR3 loop reads CASSPGGRETQYF. In nucleotides, the CDR3 is TGTGCCAGCTCACCAGGGGGCAGAGAGACCCAGTACTTC.

The chain is built from TRBV10-2 and TRBJ2-1, with 10 positions matching TRBD2. The junction had 6 bases not matched to a gene; V was cut back by 4 bases and J by 9 bases. There are 14 residues in the CDR3. From germline, CDR1 is WSHSY and CDR2 SAAADI. CDR3 nucleotides: TGCGCCAGCAGTGCCAGCGGGAGGGCTGGTGAGCAGTTCTTC. Residues: CASSASGRAGEQFF.

The chain uses TRBV6-5 and TRBJ1-3; no clear D gene. The CDR3 is 11 amino acids. V lost 8 bases and J lost 4, with 6 bases in between. CDR1 is MNHEY, CDR2 SVGAGI, per germline. For the CDR3, the DNA is TGTGCCAGCCGAGCGGGAAACACCATATATTTT. Protein sequence: CASRAGNTIYF.

The chain is built from TRBV29-1 and TRBJ2-1, with D perhaps TRBD2 (6 bases). V dropped 8 bases and J dropped 5 bases, with 19 bases sitting between them. The V gene's germline CDR1 is SQVTM and CDR2 ANQGSEA. CDR3 length: 14 residues. The CDR3 protein is CSTARTGDHNEQFF. DNA of the CDR3: TGCAGCACCGCTAGAACGGGAGACCACAATGAGCAGTTCTTC.

CDR3 in amino acids: CASSQFRTEAFF. CDR3 DNA sequence: TGTGCCAGCAGCCAATTTCGGACTGAAGCTTTCTTT. The chain has TRBV7-2 and TRBJ1-1; D is unresolved. CDR3 size: 12 residues. Germline CDR1 and CDR2: SGHTA and FQGNSA. With 5 bases removed from V and 5 bases from J, the gap between germline ends came to 9 bases.

This sequence joins TRBV20-1 and TRBJ2-7; D is uncertain. Germline V gene sequence: CDR1 DFQATT, CDR2 SNEGSKA (reference sequence). CDR3 length: 10 amino acids. V was clipped by 3 bases and J by 3 bases, with 3 bases between them. CDR3 sequence: CSASLYEQYF. As DNA, the CDR3 is TGCAGTGCTAGCCTCTACGAGCAGTACTTC.

The chain carries TRBV3-1 (or the pseudogene TRBV3-2) and TRBJ1-4, with D possibly TRBD1 on 6 matching bases. V gave up 1 base and J gave up 10 bases, with 10 bases separating them. Germline V gene lookup returns CDR1 LGHDT and CDR2 YNNKEL (reference sequence). CDR3 length equals 13 residues. CDR3 sequence: CASSQGDRPKLFF. The CDR3 DNA sequence: TGTGCCAGCAGCCAAGGAGACAGGCCAAAACTGTTTTTT.

V usage is TRBV18 and J usage is TRBJ2-1, with 12 nucleotides matching TRBD2. This CDR3 spans 17 amino acids. The germline V gene encodes CDR1 KGHSH and CDR2 LQKENI. V lost 1 base, J lost 10 bases, and 11 bases stayed unmatched. CDR3 protein: CASSPLPSGRAHSEQFF. The CDR3 DNA follows: TGTGCCAGCTCACCACTACCTAGCGGGAGGGCCCATTCAGAGCAGTTCTTC. Variable domain in full (rest from reference TRBV18 and TRBJ2-1): NAGVMQNPRHLVRRRGQEARLRCSPMKGHSHVYWYRQLPEEGLKFMVYLQKENIIDESGMPKERFSAEFPKEGPSILRIQQVVRGDSAAYFCASSPLPSGRAHSEQFFGPGTRLTVL.